These 32 T cell receptor beta chains were all obtained from the same sample, sequenced in a study of blood T cell repertoires in COVID-19 (dated by TCRdb to the early 2020s). The method was the immunoSEQ multiplex PCR assay. TCRdb re-hosts the immuneACCESS table, in-frame sequences only. Its copies lack some clones; in the studies checked, an unresolved V gene accounts for under half of them, and the cause for the rest is not known. Here the sample has around 400,000 clones; 85% to 90% occur a single time. The ten largest clones take up 1.7% of the sample. The sequenced material came from PBMCs or T cells enriched from blood (not recorded which). The receptors shown here come from a woman in her 30s who had recovered from COVID-19.

This chain uses TRBV5-1 with TRBJ1-2; 7 positions match TRBD1. J was trimmed by 3 bases and V by 4 bases; bases with no gene match: 6. CDR3 length equals 14 residues. The V gene's germline CDR1 is SGHRS and CDR2 YFSETQ. CDR3 sequence: CASSTPGTDYGYTF. CDR3 nucleotides: TGCGCCAGCAGCACCCCCGGGACAGACTATGGCTACACCTTC.

The table lists this clone with a few counts. The gene calls are TRBV4-2 and TRBJ2-7; D ambiguous. V lost 0 bases, J lost 2 bases, and 11 bases lay in between. The germline gives CDR1 LGHNA, CDR2 YNFKEQ. This CDR3 comprises 15 residues. The chain's CDR3 is CASSQDQVSPYEQYF. The CDR3 region has the DNA TGTGCCAGCAGCCAAGATCAGGTTAGTCCCTACGAGCAGTACTTC.

The gene calls are TRBV3-1 (or the pseudogene TRBV3-2) and TRBJ2-1; D call uncertain. Between the trimmed V and J ends, which lost 6 bases and 9 bases, there was a span of 9 bases. CDR1 is LGHDT and CDR2 is YNNKEL in the germline V gene (reference sequence). This CDR3 is 11 amino acids long. The CDR3 DNA reads TGTGCCAGCAGTCTTAACTCTGAGCAGTTCTTC. The encoded protein is CASSLNSEQFF.

The genes are TRBV13 and TRBJ2-2; 10 bases match TRBD2. Per the germline V gene, CDR1 is PRHDT and CDR2 is FYEKMQ (reference sequence). V shed 0 bases, J shed 3 bases, and the junction held 1 base outside the gene matches. The CDR3 covers 16 residues. The CDR3 sequence: CASSLGLAGDTGELFF. The CDR3, as DNA: TGTGCCAGCAGCTTAGGGCTAGCGGGGGACACCGGGGAGCTGTTTTTT. Full variable domain (remainder filled in from reference TRBV13 and TRBJ2-2): AAGVIQSPRHLIKEKRETATLKCYPIPRHDTVYWYQQGPGQDPQFLISFYEKMQSDKGSIPDRFSAQQFSDYHSELNMSSLELGDSALYFCASSLGLAGDTGELFFGEGSRLTVL.

V and J are TRBV9 and TRBJ2-3; 9 bases are shared with TRBD2. From germline, CDR1 is SGDLS and CDR2 YYNGEE. This CDR3 is built from 17 residues. V gave up 0 bases and J gave up 3 bases; unmatched junction bases: 8. CDR3 DNA sequence: TGTGCCAGCAGCGTAGGAGCGACTAGCGGACCGACAGATACGCAGTATTTT. Protein sequence: CASSVGATSGPTDTQYF.

The J gene is TRBJ1-3, the V gene TRBV10-2; D is unclear. V gave up 3 bases and J gave up 7 bases, with 10 bases separating them. CDR3 length: 13 amino acids. Germline CDR1 is WSHSY and CDR2 is SAAADI. The CDR3 DNA reads TGCGCCAGCAGTGATCTATTTGGTAACACCATATATTTT. It yields the protein CASSDLFGNTIYF.

V is TRBV27 and J is TRBJ2-7; possible D gene TRBD1, 6 bases. Germline V gene lookup returns CDR1 MNHEY and CDR2 SMNVEV (reference sequence). This CDR3 has 16 residues. With 5 bases removed from V and 2 bases from J, the gap between germline ends came to 19 bases. The CDR3 is CASSKWGQKKTYEQYF. DNA for the CDR3: TGTGCCAGCAGTAAGTGGGGGCAGAAGAAAACCTACGAGCAGTACTTC.

The rearrangement joins TRBV14 to TRBJ1-1; the D gene is possibly TRBD1 (5 bases). CDR1 and CDR2 (germline): SGHDN, FVKESK. V gave up 0 bases and J gave up 1 base, with 9 bases separating them. The CDR3 has 15 residues. The CDR3 spells CASSQDLGGNTEAFF. The CDR3 DNA reads as TGTGCCAGCAGCCAAGATTTGGGGGGGAACACTGAAGCTTTCTTT. Filled out from reference TRBV14 and TRBJ1-1, the complete variable domain reads EAGVTQFPSHSVIEKGQTVTLRCDPISGHDNLYWYRRVMGKEIKFLLHFVKESKQDESGMPNNRFLAERTGGTYSTLKVQPAELEDSGVYFCASSQDLGGNTEAFFGQGTRLTVV.

The V and J genes are TRBV13 and TRBJ2-7; 10 nucleotides match TRBD2. Germline V gene lookup returns CDR1 PRHDT and CDR2 FYEKMQ (reference sequence). This CDR3 comprises 17 residues. V lost 0 bases to trimming and J lost 3 bases; unmatched junction nucleotides: 8. CDR3 in DNA: TGTGCCAGCAGCTTAGGTTCTAGCGGGAGTAAATTCTACGAGCAGTACTTC. Amino acids: CASSLGSSGSKFYEQYF.

The chain combines TRBV4-2 with TRBJ1-5; 9 nucleotides agree with TRBD1. The CDR3 is 15 residues long. Looked up from germline, CDR1 is LGHNA and CDR2 is YNFKEQ. Trimming took 1 base from V and 6 from J; bases not matched to a gene: 4. CDR3 loop: CASSQVGGQGQPQHF. The DNA for the CDR3 is TGTGCCAGCAGCCAAGTCGGGGGACAGGGTCAGCCCCAGCATTTT.

The gene calls are TRBV3-1 (or the pseudogene TRBV3-2) and TRBJ1-5; D gene ambiguous. This CDR3 spans 14 amino acids. The V end was cut by 0 bases, the J end by 7 bases, with 10 bases between. Germline V gene sequence: CDR1 LGHDT, CDR2 YNNKEL (reference sequence). The CDR3, as DNA: TGTGCCAGCAGCCAAGAAGGTTGGCGGCAGCCCCAGCATTTT. It yields the protein CASSQEGWRQPQHF.

CDR3 residues: CAWSLTGGRRGYGYTF. The CDR3 region has the DNA TGTGCCTGGAGTTTGACAGGGGGGCGCCGCGGCTATGGCTACACCTTC. J is TRBJ1-2 and V is TRBV30, with 9 bases fitting TRBD1. V lost 2 bases, J lost 4 bases, and 11 bases stayed unmatched. This CDR3 is built from 16 residues. Per the germline V gene, CDR1 is GTSNPN and CDR2 is SVGIG (reference sequence).

There are a few counts of this clone. V is TRBV5-1 and J is TRBJ1-1; D is perhaps TRBD1 (5 bases). The CDR3 is 14 residues long. Between the trimmed V and J ends, which lost 4 bases and 3 bases, there was a span of 13 bases. Germline values: CDR1 SGHRS, CDR2 YFSETQ. The CDR3 DNA reads TGCGCCAGCAGCGAATTGGGCAGGGACACTGAAGCTTTCTTT. It translates to CASSELGRDTEAFF. The full variable domain, its missing parts supplied by reference TRBV5-1 and TRBJ1-1, is KAGVTQTPRYLIKTRGQQVTLSCSPISGHRSVSWYQQTPGQGLQFLFEYFSETQRNKGNFPGRFSGRQFSNSRSEMNVSTLELGDSALYLCASSELGRDTEAFFGQGTRLTVV.

The chain employs TRBV30 and TRBJ2-3; possibly TRBD2 for D (6 bases). The CDR3 contains 17 residues. Germline V gene sequence: CDR1 GTSNPN, CDR2 SVGIG (reference sequence). Trimming stripped 3 bases from V and 2 bases from J, with 21 bases between. CDR3: CAWSESWTRRATDTQYF. The CDR3 DNA sequence: TGTGCCTGGAGCGAGAGTTGGACCCGGAGGGCCACAGATACGCAGTATTTT.

V usage is TRBV10-3 and J usage is TRBJ2-1, with TRBD1 matching over 10 bases. J gave up 3 bases and V 8 bases, and 4 bases lay outside the gene matches. The CDR3 extends over 14 amino acids. The germline V gene encodes CDR1 ENHRY and CDR2 SYGVKD. The CDR3 nucleotides read TGTGCCATCGCAGGACAGGGGGGCTACAATGAGCAGTTCTTC. Protein product: CAIAGQGGYNEQFF.

The chain has TRBV27 and TRBJ1-1; possibly TRBD1 for D (5 bases). CDR1 MNHEY and CDR2 SMNVEV come from the germline V gene (reference sequence). V shed 4 bases and J shed 3 bases, with 12 bases lying between them. CDR3 length equals 14 residues. This chain's CDR3 is CASSSQPGDTEAFF. The CDR3 DNA sequence: TGTGCCAGCAGTTCGCAACCGGGGGACACTGAAGCTTTCTTT.

This rearrangement joins TRBV7-9 to TRBJ2-5; no reliable D call. Trimming shortened V by 3 bases and J by 5 bases, and 7 bases separated the two germline ends. The CDR3 totals 12 residues. In germline, CDR1 is SEHNR, CDR2 FQNEAQ (reference sequence). In nucleotides, the CDR3 is TGTGCCAGCAGCTTCTCCCCTGAGACCCAGTACTTC. Encoded protein: CASSFSPETQYF.

V is TRBV2 and J is TRBJ2-1, with D perhaps matching TRBD1 (6 bases). Between the trimmed V and J ends, which lost 7 bases and 4 bases, there was a span of 8 bases. The germline V gene has CDR1 SNHLY and CDR2 FYNNEI. This CDR3 has 12 amino acids. The CDR3 bases are TGTGCCAGCACGGGACAATACAATGAGCAGTTCTTC. Its translation is CASTGQYNEQFF.

This rearrangement joins TRBV6-5 to TRBJ2-3, with D possibly matching TRBD2 (5 bases). The germline gives CDR1 MNHEY, CDR2 SVGAGI. V shed 4 bases and J shed 5 bases, with 13 bases lying between them. The CDR3 is 14 amino acids. Here the CDR3 reads CASSSRLLEDTQYF. In nucleotides, the CDR3 is TGTGCCAGCAGTTCCAGATTACTAGAAGATACGCAGTATTTT.

The chain carries TRBV3-1 (or the pseudogene TRBV3-2) and TRBJ2-7; 12 bases match TRBD2. Germline loops: CDR1 LGHDT, CDR2 YNNKEL (reference sequence). The V segment lost 7 bases and the J segment 2 bases; nucleotides outside the gene matches: 3. The CDR3 consists of 14 residues. The DNA of the CDR3 is TGTGCCAGCATTTGGACTAGCGGGACCTACGAGCAGTACTTC. Protein: CASIWTSGTYEQYF.

The chain combines TRBV28 with TRBJ1-6; D unclear. Trimming removed 3 bases from V and 6 bases from J, with 15 bases in between. Looked up from germline, CDR1 is MDHEN and CDR2 is SYDVKM. The CDR3 contains 16 residues. The CDR3 here is CASSFYSMIFNSPLHF. DNA for the CDR3: TGTGCCAGCAGTTTTTACTCCATGATTTTTAATTCACCCCTCCACTTT. The complete variable domain, with remaining parts taken from reference TRBV28 and TRBJ1-6, reads DVKVTQSSRYLVKRTGEKVFLECVQDMDHENMFWYRQDPGLGLRLIYFSYDVKMKEKGDIPEGYSVSREKKERFSLILESASTNQTSMYLCASSFYSMIFNSPLHFGNGTRLTVT.

CDR3 in DNA: TGTGCCAGCATCGGGGAGATCAACACTGAAGCTTTCTTT. Translated: CASIGEINTEAFF. The J gene is TRBJ1-1, the V gene TRBV7-8; no clear D. The CDR3 is 13 amino acids. CDR1 is SGHVS, CDR2 FQNEAQ, per germline. Trimming stripped 7 bases from V and 2 bases from J, with 11 bases between.

The J gene is TRBJ2-3, the V gene TRBV27, with 8 bases lining up with TRBD2. J gave up 1 base and V 4 bases, and 1 base lay outside the gene matches. CDR3 length: 14 residues. Germline values: CDR1 MNHEY, CDR2 SMNVEV (reference sequence). The CDR3 DNA is TGTGCCAGCAGTTCGACTAGCGGCACAGATACGCAGTATTTT. It is translated as CASSSTSGTDTQYF.

V is TRBV6-5 and J is TRBJ1-2; 7 nucleotides align to TRBD1. Germline-derived CDR1 and CDR2 are MNHEY and SVGAGI. After removal of 7 bases from V and 4 bases from J, the junction contained 9 bases not matched to a gene. The CDR3 spans 14 residues. The CDR3 DNA sequence: TGTGCCAGCACAGCCTCGACAGGGATCTATGGCTACACCTTC. Its translation: CASTASTGIYGYTF.

V and J are TRBV30 and TRBJ1-2, with TRBD1 as a possible D gene (5 bases). This CDR3 comprises 14 residues. The V end was cut by 3 bases, the J end by 8 bases, with 19 bases between. From germline, CDR1 is GTSNPN and CDR2 SVGIG (reference sequence). In DNA, the CDR3 is TGTGCCTGGAGGACCTTCGGGGGACCCGAAGGCTACACCTTC. Translation gives CAWRTFGGPEGYTF.

The CDR3 DNA reads TGTGCCAGCAGTCGGGGAACGACGGCAGATACGCAGTATTTT. Its protein product is CASSRGTTADTQYF. The chain joins TRBV28 to TRBJ2-3; tentatively, D is TRBD2 (5 bases). This CDR3 comprises 14 residues. Trimming removed 5 bases from V and 4 bases from J, with 13 bases in between. Germline CDR1 MDHEN, CDR2 SYDVKM.

This clone was seen a single time. CDR3 residues: CASSKDRRLSTDTQYF. The CDR3 bases are TGTGCCAGCAGCAAAGATCGGAGACTGAGCACAGATACGCAGTATTTT. The V and J genes are TRBV21-1 and TRBJ2-3; the table's D call TRBD2 went unverified against the DNA. TRBV21-1 is assigned pseudogene status. This CDR3 has 16 amino acids.

The chain uses TRBV5-4 and TRBJ2-3; 12 positions match TRBD2. This CDR3 comprises 14 residues. The V gene end was trimmed by 1 base and the J gene end by 10 bases; junction bases not matched to a gene: 4. From germline, CDR1 is SGHNT and CDR2 YYREEE (reference sequence). The CDR3 region has the DNA TGTGCCAGCAGCTTGCCGACTAGCGGGGGAGCGCAGTATTTT. Translated: CASSLPTSGGAQYF.

The chain has TRBV5-4 and TRBJ2-1; 13 positions match TRBD2. J was trimmed by 7 bases and V by 1 base; bases with no gene match: 5. CDR3 length equals 16 residues. CDR1 SGHNT and CDR2 YYREEE come from the germline V gene (reference sequence). The DNA for the CDR3 is TGTGCCAGCAGCTTGTTAGGACTAGCGGGAGAGAATGAGCAGTTCTTC. Its protein product is CASSLLGLAGENEQFF.

The sample holds a few counts of this clone. Written as DNA, the CDR3 is TGTGCCAGCTCACCACCGCGGACAAACGGCAATCAGCCCCAGCATTTT. Translation: CASSPPRTNGNQPQHF. The gene calls are TRBV18 and TRBJ1-5, with D possibly TRBD1 on 5 matching bases. This CDR3 has 16 amino acids. V gave up 0 bases and J gave up 2 bases, with 11 bases separating them. In germline, CDR1 is KGHSH, CDR2 LQKENI.

V usage is TRBV9 and J usage is TRBJ2-1; D remains unclear. This CDR3 has 15 residues. CDR1 is SGDLS, CDR2 YYNGEE, per germline. V was trimmed by 0 bases and J by 4 bases, leaving 11 bases between them. In nucleotides, the CDR3 is TGTGCCAGCAGCGTAGCCTCACTAAAGTACAATGAGCAGTTCTTC. Protein: CASSVASLKYNEQFF. Full variable domain (remainder filled in from reference TRBV9 and TRBJ2-1): DSGVTQTPKHLITATGQRVTLRCSPRSGDLSVYWYQQSLDQGLQFLIQYYNGEERAKGNILERFSAQQFPDLHSELNLSSLELGDSALYFCASSVASLKYNEQFFGPGTRLTVL.

The chain joins TRBV19 to TRBJ2-1, with 7 bases that match TRBD2. There are 15 residues in the CDR3. V gave up 3 bases and J gave up 5 bases; unmatched junction bases: 7. The germline CDR1 and CDR2 sequences are LNHDA and SQIVND (reference sequence). CDR3 amino acids: CASSIAGGGHNEQFF. The CDR3 region has the DNA TGTGCCAGTAGTATCGCTGGCGGGGGACACAATGAGCAGTTCTTC.